One sample yielded the 2 T cell receptor beta chains listed below, sequenced in a study of early T cells in non-severe SARS-CoV-2 infection. TCRdb itself ran the 5' RACE reads through MiXCR, one entry per CDR3 protein. The top ten clones hold approximately 4.5% of a sample with about 80,000 distinct CDR3 sequences, approximately 10% of them seen once. Sequencing was carried out using whole blood. Every receptor here comes from an adult who was a healthcare worker with PCR-confirmed SARS-CoV-2 infection or an uninfected control (not recorded which).

This clonotype turned up a few times. V usage is TRBV28 and J usage is TRBJ1-2; no definite D call. V gave up 2 bases and J gave up 6 bases, with 10 bases separating them. In germline, CDR1 is MDHEN, CDR2 SYDVKM. This CDR3 has 13 amino acids. In DNA, the CDR3 is TGTGCCAGCAGTTTAAGGCAGGTACATGGCTACACCTTC. Protein sequence: CASSLRQVHGYTF.

The chain employs TRBV6-1 and TRBJ2-5, with D possibly TRBD2 on 5 matching bases. The CDR3 is 14 amino acids. V gave up 4 bases and J gave up 7 bases, with 16 bases separating them. Germline lookup yields CDR1 MNHNS and CDR2 SASEGT. The CDR3 spells CASSGQLGPGTQYF. DNA of the CDR3: TGTGCCAGCAGTGGCCAACTAGGCCCGGGGACCCAGTACTTC.